This is a list of T cell receptor beta chains from one sample in a study of CD8+ T cells in alopecia areata. Measured with immunoSEQ multiplex PCR; TCRdb has only the in-frame clones, and not every one. The sample consists of about 180,000 clones, roughly 46% of them appearing once. Sequenced here: CD8+ T cells sorted from blood, sampled around week 53, from a patient treated with tofacitinib. The receptor source for this set is a human donor with alopecia areata. Both conserved end residues are part of each CDR3. A D gene is named only where the DNA matches it firmly.

v_gene	d_gene	CDR3aa
TRBV6-1	TRBD2	CASGTSFYNEQFF
TRBV6-5	-	CASSYQLNQPQHF
TRBV12-5	-	CASGSSQPQHF
TRBV5-6	-	CASSLQGETGELFF
TRBV30	-	CAWSPLYEQYF
TRBV7-9	-	CASSLAGGDLAKNIQYF
TRBV7-9	TRBD1	CASSTGTGVVHEQYF
TRBV6-5	-	CASSYAGTHGYTF
TRBV27	-	CASSSLGSGANVLTF
TRBV7-3	TRBD1	CASSPGTVNEQFF
TRBV6-5	-	CASSYGQGIWTEAFF
TRBV30	-	CACGTAGTGELFF
TRBV4-3	TRBD2	CASSQYAPNLAGEETQYF
TRBV19	-	CASSIANGARGDGYTF
TRBV5-6	-	CASSLVGNTGELFF
TRBV6-1	-	CASSESVLDSPDEQYF
TRBV25-1	-	CASSEYMAGEVYEQFF
TRBV9	-	CASSVEGGQETQYF
TRBV2	-	CASSATPLAKNIQYF
TRBV5-1	-	CASSLTHNQPQHF
TRBV6-5	-	CASSYLLNREYNEQFF
TRBV5-6	-	CASSLELPGEQYF
TRBV30	-	CAWSFRGGSYEQYF
TRBV29-1	TRBD1	CSFRSGQGYEQYF
TRBV7-9	-	CASSLTVNYGYTF
TRBV5-1	TRBD1	CASVLTGGAETQYF